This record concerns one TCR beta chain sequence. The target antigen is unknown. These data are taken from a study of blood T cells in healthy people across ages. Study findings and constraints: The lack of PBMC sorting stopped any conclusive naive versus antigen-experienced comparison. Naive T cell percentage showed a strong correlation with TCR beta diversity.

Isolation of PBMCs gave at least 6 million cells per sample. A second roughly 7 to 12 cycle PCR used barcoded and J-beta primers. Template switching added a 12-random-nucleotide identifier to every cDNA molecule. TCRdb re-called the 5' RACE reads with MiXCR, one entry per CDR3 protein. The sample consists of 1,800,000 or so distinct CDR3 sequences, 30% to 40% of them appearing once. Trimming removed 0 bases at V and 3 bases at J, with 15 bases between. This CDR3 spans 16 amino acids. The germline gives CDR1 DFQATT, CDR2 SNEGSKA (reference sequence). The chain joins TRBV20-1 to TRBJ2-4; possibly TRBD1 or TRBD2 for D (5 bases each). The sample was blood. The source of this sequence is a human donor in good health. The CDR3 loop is CSARDLSRDGKNIQYF. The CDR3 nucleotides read TGCAGTGCTAGAGATCTAAGCAGGGACGGCAAAAACATTCAGTACTTC.